The 17 T cell receptor beta chains below come from one sample, sequenced in a study of blood T cells in healthy people across ages. A J-beta primer mix and a sample-barcoded 5' primer were used in a second PCR of roughly 6 to 12 cycles. TCRdb re-derived calls from the 5' RACE reads in MiXCR, one entry per CDR3 protein. The table has about 2 million distinct CDR3 sequences, 49% seen once. The sequencing input was blood. Every receptor here comes from a woman between 35 and 50 years old in good health.

This clonotype has only a few counts. The rearrangement uses TRBV6-2 or TRBV6-3 and TRBJ2-5; D perhaps matches TRBD1 (6 bases). Between the trimmed V and J ends, which lost 2 bases and 6 bases, there was a span of 13 bases. CDR3 length: 14 residues. Germline V gene lookup returns CDR1 MNHEY and CDR2 SVGEGT. The CDR3 bases are TGTGCCAGCAGTTACGGACAGAGGAAGCAGACCCAGTACTTC. As protein: CASSYGQRKQTQYF.

A few counts support this clonotype. The V and J genes are TRBV20-1 and TRBJ2-4; D is perhaps TRBD1 (7 bases). CDR3 length: 13 amino acids. Trimming removed 1 base at V and 6 bases at J, with 10 bases between. In germline, CDR1 is DFQATT, CDR2 SNEGSKA (reference sequence). CDR3 protein: CSARAQGGNIQYF. The CDR3 bases are TGCAGTGCTAGAGCCCAGGGGGGAAACATTCAGTACTTC.

This clonotype was counted a few times. The gene calls are TRBV20-1 and TRBJ2-7; tentative D call: TRBD2 (6 bases). CDR3 length: 14 residues. Trimming cost V 0 bases and J 1 base, with 10 bases left between them. CDR1 and CDR2 (germline): DFQATT, SNEGSKA (reference sequence). The CDR3 loop reads CSARDVGGSYEQYF. The CDR3 coding sequence is TGCAGTGCTAGAGATGTGGGGGGATCCTACGAGCAGTACTTC.

In its sample, this clonotype was seen once. The chain carries TRBV7-2 and TRBJ2-3, with a tentative D call TRBD1 (6 bases). The germline gives CDR1 SGHTA, CDR2 FQGNSA. Between the trimmed V and J ends, which lost 4 bases and 5 bases, there was a span of 13 bases. The CDR3 has 14 amino acids. The CDR3 is CASSSFKGGDTQYF. The CDR3 region has the DNA TGTGCCAGCAGCTCATTCAAAGGGGGAGATACGCAGTATTTT.

This clonotype was recorded a few times. The J gene is TRBJ2-7, the V gene TRBV29-1; TRBD1 matches at 7 bases. The trim removed 5 bases at V and 2 bases at J, leaving 9 bases unmatched. Germline V lookup: CDR1 SQVTM, CDR2 ANQGSEA. CDR3 length: 14 residues. DNA for the CDR3: TGCAGCGTTAGTGCCAGGGGGTTTGCCTACGAGCAGTACTTC. Amino acids: CSVSARGFAYEQYF.

This clonotype has only one observation. The gene calls are TRBV4-2 and TRBJ1-4, with 9 nucleotides matching TRBD1. The CDR3 sequence is 16 residues long. Per germline, CDR1 LGHNA and CDR2 YNFKEQ. Trimming removed 4 bases from V and 8 bases from J; junction bases left unmatched: 11. CDR3 amino acids: CASSPSGQGAYEKLFF. The CDR3 DNA is TGTGCCAGCAGCCCCTCGGGACAGGGAGCCTACGAAAAACTGTTTTTT.

This chain uses TRBV20-1 with TRBJ1-2, with 9 bases aligning to TRBD1. V was pared by 1 base and J by 7 bases, with 4 bases of the junction left unmatched. Per germline, CDR1 DFQATT and CDR2 SNEGSKA (reference sequence). The CDR3 extends over 13 amino acids. CDR3 amino acids: CSARGQGEVGYTF. DNA of the CDR3: TGCAGTGCTAGAGGACAGGGGGAAGTTGGCTACACCTTC.

The chain is built from TRBV27 and TRBJ2-7; tentative D call: TRBD2 (6 bases). Trimming took off 5 bases at V and 3 bases at J, with 14 bases between the two ends. CDR1 is MNHEY, CDR2 SMNVEV, per germline (reference sequence). This CDR3 has 14 amino acids. The CDR3 here is CASSLQAGRYEQYF. CDR3 sequence (DNA): TGTGCCAGCAGTCTGCAGGCGGGACGCTACGAGCAGTACTTC.

The J gene is TRBJ2-5, the V gene TRBV12-3 or TRBV12-4; D not certain. Trimming pared 10 bases from V and 3 bases from J, leaving 12 bases between. This CDR3 comprises 12 residues. The DNA for the CDR3 is TGTGCCATCTCCCTAGTTAAAGAGACCCAGTACTTC. It translates to CAISLVKETQYF.

This clonotype turned up a few times. The V gene is TRBV5-1, the J gene TRBJ2-1; 10 positions agree with TRBD2. Germline V gives CDR1 SGHRS, CDR2 YFSETQ. The CDR3 extends over 17 amino acids. The V and J ends lost 3 bases and 6 bases, in that order; junction bases with no gene match: 12. DNA for the CDR3: TGCGCCAGCAGCTCACCCTCGGGAGCGGGGGGGCCCAATGAGCAGTTCTTC. Translation gives CASSSPSGAGGPNEQFF.

This clonotype was recorded at least ten times. V usage is TRBV7-9 and J usage is TRBJ2-1; 11 nucleotides agree with TRBD2. CDR3 length equals 18 residues. The V segment lost 5 bases and the J segment 0 bases; nucleotides outside the gene matches: 9. Germline V gene lookup returns CDR1 SEHNR and CDR2 FQNEAQ (reference sequence). The CDR3 region is CASSQPTSGGSSYNEQFF. The CDR3 nucleotides are TGTGCCAGCAGCCAACCCACTAGCGGGGGCAGCTCCTACAATGAGCAGTTCTTC.

This clonotype occurred a few times. The CDR3 sequence: CASSYATGGNTDTQYF. CDR3 bases: TGTGCCAGCAGTTACGCGACAGGGGGCAACACAGATACGCAGTATTTT. This rearrangement joins TRBV6-2 or TRBV6-3 to TRBJ2-3, with 10 bases identical to TRBD1. The CDR3 runs to 16 residues. CDR1 is MNHEY and CDR2 is SVGEGT in the germline V gene. The V segment lost 2 bases and the J segment 2 bases; nucleotides outside the gene matches: 4.

The chain couples TRBV6-5 to TRBJ2-3; TRBD2 matches at 12 bases. Germline assignment: CDR1 MNHEY and CDR2 SVGAGI. CDR3 size: 17 residues. V dropped 2 bases and J dropped 0; count of bases not matched to a gene: 3. Here the CDR3 DNA reads TGTGCCAGCAGTTACCCCGGACTAGCGGGGAGCACAGATACGCAGTATTTT. Translated: CASSYPGLAGSTDTQYF.

The chain has TRBV10-3 and TRBJ2-3; possibly TRBD1 for D (5 bases). The V and J ends lost 2 bases and 0 bases respectively, with 6 bases between them. Germline CDR1 ENHRY, CDR2 SYGVKD. The CDR3 is 14 residues long. CDR3 region: CAISEQGSTDTQYF. The CDR3 nucleotides read TGTGCCATCAGTGAGCAGGGAAGCACAGATACGCAGTATTTT.

The chain has TRBV7-9 and TRBJ1-5; 10 nucleotides agree with TRBD1. The V gene end was trimmed by 5 bases and the J gene end by 4 bases; junction bases not matched to a gene: 5. Per germline, CDR1 SEHNR and CDR2 FQNEAQ (reference sequence). The CDR3 runs to 15 residues. The CDR3 protein is CASSGRQGANQPQHF. CDR3 sequence (DNA): TGTGCCAGCAGCGGCAGACAGGGGGCAAATCAGCCCCAGCATTTT.

The rearrangement links TRBV6-2 or TRBV6-3 to TRBJ2-1, with TRBD2 matching over 10 bases. The ends lost 5 bases at V and 6 bases at J; junction bases unmatched: 7. The CDR3 sequence is 15 residues long. Per the germline V gene, CDR1 is MNHEY and CDR2 is SVGEGT. The CDR3 bases are TGTGCCAGCAGTGGGTTGACTAGCGGGCGCAATGAGCAGTTCTTC. The encoded protein is CASSGLTSGRNEQFF.

The chain couples TRBV6-5 to TRBJ1-2; weak D call: TRBD1 (6 bases). This CDR3 is built from 15 residues. Germline CDR1 and CDR2: MNHEY and SVGAGI. V gave up 5 bases and J gave up 6 bases, with 19 bases separating them. CDR3: CASSNGQPGRNGYTF. CDR3 coding DNA: TGTGCCAGCAGTAACGGACAGCCTGGTCGTAATGGCTACACCTTC.